This T cell receptor beta chain was documented in a study of CD8 T cells in ankylosing spondylitis. Study-level points and caveats: There was a TCR beta motif, made of several highly homologous variants, that appeared characteristic of ankylosing spondylitis blood. Disease-linked clones were reportedly significantly enriched in matched ankylosing spondylitis synovial fluid.

Trimming shortened V by 6 bases and J by 2 bases, and 14 bases separated the two germline ends. CDR1 is MNHNS and CDR2 is SASEGT in the germline V gene. The CDR3 covers 15 residues. TCRdb re-called the 5' RACE reads with MiXCR, one entry per CDR3 protein. The repertoire includes approximately 46,000 distinct CDR3 sequences, approximately 9.9% of them detected once, and 1.3% to 1.5% sits in the top ten. About this clonotype: Its antigen is still unknown.

The receptor's source is a male donor with ankylosing spondylitis or in good health (not recorded which). The specimen sequenced was blood, either unsorted or a sorted T cell fraction (not recorded which). The chain uses TRBV6-1 and TRBJ2-1; weak D call: TRBD1 (6 bases). The CDR3 is CASSPDRGTYNEQFF. The CDR3 bases are TGTGCCAGCAGCCCGGACAGAGGGACCTACAATGAGCAGTTCTTC.